This T cell receptor (beta chain) was observed in a study of cytomegalovirus exposure and HLA in healthy donors. Broader study findings: Among the most significant clusters, several appeared linked to common viral pathogens in a later analysis. The majority of CMV-associated TCR beta chains were reported as apparently HLA-restricted in a later analysis. Confirmation was obtained in vitro that a few CMV-associated chains are specific for CMV antigens.

In the PCR, 60 Vbeta and 13 Jbeta primers were used. Repertoires were generated with immunoSEQ multiplex PCR, while TCRdb's copy carries only in-frame clones and drops some. The sample includes 150,000 to 180,000 clones, approximately 80% of them seen just once. A remark on this clone: Antigen unknown.

With 1 base removed from V and 3 bases from J, the gap between germline ends came to 22 bases. Germline V gene sequence: CDR1 SGHTA, CDR2 FQGNSA. CDR3 length: 19 amino acids. V usage is TRBV7-2 and J usage is TRBJ2-1; D perhaps matches TRBD2 (6 bases). The receptor was isolated from a man aged 30 to 45 in good health and CMV-seropositive. The sample taken for sequencing was PBMCs. CDR3: CASSLGPVRRRALYNEQFF. CDR3 in DNA: TGTGCCAGCAGCTTAGGTCCAGTGAGGCGGAGGGCCCTCTACAATGAGCAGTTCTTC.